The rows below give T cell receptor beta chains drawn from one sample of a study of CD8+ T cells in alopecia areata. Only in-frame clones appear in the TCRdb table, and some are missing; sequencing was by immunoSEQ multiplex PCR. The sample has over 150,000 clones; 59% are singletons. Sequenced material: CD4+ T cells sorted from blood, taken at week 0. The receptors here all came from a human donor with alopecia areata. Both conserved end residues are part of each CDR3.

v_gene: TRBV29-1; j_gene: TRBJ1-1; CDR3aa: CSAGQGRHTEAFF
v_gene: TRBV28; j_gene: TRBJ2-7; CDR3aa: CASSPRHYEQYF
v_gene: TRBV7-9; j_gene: TRBJ1-5; CDR3aa: CASRPRGVGSNQPQHF
v_gene: TRBV29-1; j_gene: TRBJ2-6; CDR3aa: CSVKRVGANVLTF
v_gene: TRBV5-1; j_gene: TRBJ1-6; CDR3aa: CASSLDSPMASPLHF
v_gene: TRBV23-1; j_gene: TRBJ2-3; CDR3aa: CASGIAGATDTQYF
v_gene: TRBV4-1; j_gene: TRBJ2-5; CDR3aa: CASSQGQGTKTQYF
v_gene: TRBV30; j_gene: TRBJ1-2; CDR3aa: CASGLLGGYGYTF
v_gene: TRBV25-1; j_gene: TRBJ1-1; CDR3aa: CASSPHWDRGTEAFF
v_gene: TRBV15; j_gene: TRBJ1-4; CDR3aa: CATSRDRGRDEKLFF
v_gene: TRBV29-1; j_gene: TRBJ2-5; CDR3aa: CSGGDRGETQYF
v_gene: TRBV4-1; j_gene: TRBJ2-3; CDR3aa: CASSQVSQDTQYF
v_gene: TRBV5-1; j_gene: TRBJ1-1; CDR3aa: CASSLAVGNTEAFF
v_gene: TRBV30; j_gene: TRBJ2-2; CDR3aa: CAWTPGLARELFF
v_gene: TRBV6-5; j_gene: TRBJ1-1; CDR3aa: CASSKRGTEAFF
v_gene: TRBV6-5; j_gene: TRBJ1-3; CDR3aa: CASTRERSGNTIYF
v_gene: TRBV11-2; j_gene: TRBJ2-1; CDR3aa: CASSLDTRQFF
v_gene: TRBV14; j_gene: TRBJ1-2; CDR3aa: CASSQFYGGLSGYTF
v_gene: TRBV25-1; j_gene: TRBJ1-1; CDR3aa: CASSESPGGSTEAFF
v_gene: TRBV30; j_gene: TRBJ2-2; CDR3aa: CASGAGPNTGELFF
v_gene: TRBV30; j_gene: TRBJ2-1; CDR3aa: CAWSASTTPRSQFF
v_gene: TRBV4-1; j_gene: TRBJ2-4; CDR3aa: CASSQDSQGNIQYF
v_gene: TRBV19; j_gene: TRBJ2-5; CDR3aa: CASSRAGGQETQYF
v_gene: TRBV13; j_gene: TRBJ2-7; CDR3aa: CASSFRGLYEQYF
v_gene: TRBV7-9; j_gene: TRBJ1-2; CDR3aa: CASSLPENYGYTF
v_gene: TRBV30; j_gene: TRBJ1-1; CDR3aa: CAWTLNTEAFF
v_gene: TRBV29-1; j_gene: TRBJ1-1; CDR3aa: CSVGRRATEAFF
v_gene: TRBV29-1; j_gene: TRBJ2-1; CDR3aa: CSLGGANLEQFF
v_gene: TRBV10-3; j_gene: TRBJ2-5; CDR3aa: CAISESDPSETQYF
v_gene: TRBV2; j_gene: TRBJ2-7; CDR3aa: CASTLGLEVYEQYF
v_gene: TRBV27; j_gene: TRBJ2-2; CDR3aa: CASSLWEDGELFF
v_gene: TRBV11-1; j_gene: TRBJ2-7; CDR3aa: CASSLDGRRGEYEQYF
v_gene: TRBV29-1; j_gene: TRBJ1-1; CDR3aa: CSVPGQFMNTEAFF
v_gene: TRBV25-1; j_gene: TRBJ1-2; CDR3aa: CASSVGPSPLYGYTF
v_gene: TRBV5-1; j_gene: TRBJ1-1; CDR3aa: CASSPGDYSTEAFF